These T cell receptor beta chains were read from a single sample in a study of blood T cells in healthy people across ages. Each CDR3 protein gets one entry after TCRdb re-called the 5' RACE reads with MiXCR. The table lists roughly 800,000 distinct CDR3 sequences, 20% to 30% of them singletons. These data also featured in a second study, about T cells of mothers and their children.

Source material: blood. These TCRs come from a boy younger than 18 in good health. The conserved cysteine and the conserved F or W are not part of the CDR3 here. Fields, in order: J gene, V gene, D gene, CDR3 protein. D genes are given only for firm matches.

>TRBJ2-7|TRBV20-1|NA
SATRGSAPDEQY
>TRBJ1-4|TRBV30|NA
AWSVGAGAFEKLF
>TRBJ2-3|TRBV15|NA
ATKEAGSASTDTQY
>TRBJ2-7|TRBV12-3/TRBV12-4|NA
ASKRPPSYEQY
>TRBJ2-7|TRBV2|NA
ASSGLELTYEQY
>TRBJ2-1|TRBV11-3|NA
ASSLAVGWGNNEQF
>TRBJ2-5|TRBV4-1|NA
ASSQETMEQETQY
>TRBJ2-3|TRBV29-1|TRBD2
STGGGSITDTQY
>TRBJ2-7|TRBV9|TRBD2
ASSRGGSGGTSYEQY
>TRBJ1-2|TRBV10-3|NA
AISEPWGGPLYYGYT
>TRBJ1-5|TRBV12-3/TRBV12-4|TRBD1
ASSLNRGISQPQH
>NA|TRBV4-1|TRBD1
ASSRPGQGNKTQY
>TRBJ1-2|TRBV7-2|NA
ASSFGTVLYGYT
>TRBJ1-4|TRBV7-8|NA
ASSLGFRGDEKLF
>NA|TRBV5-1|TRBD1
ASTGTGSNEQF
>TRBJ1-2|TRBV28|NA
ASRGAEAGVYGYT
>TRBJ1-6|TRBV20-1|NA
SAGRQHNSPLH
>TRBJ1-2|TRBV5-5|TRBD1
ASSSGQGNLWGYT
>TRBJ2-4|TRBV6-6|TRBD1
ASSYRSTGVNIQY
>TRBJ2-5|TRBV13|TRBD1
ASSIRTGKQTQY
>TRBJ1-5|TRBV28|NA
ASRPRGDSNQPQH
>NA|TRBV7-6|TRBD1
ASSLEARAGGKHEQY
>TRBJ2-1|TRBV11-2|NA
ASTPGRGQF
>TRBJ2-1|TRBV18|TRBD1
GSFSGQNTYNEQF
>TRBJ1-4|TRBV5-1|NA
ASSLRQDDEELF